Following are 18 T cell receptor beta chains from one sample sequenced in a study of tumour-infiltrating T cells in Burkitt lymphoma. Sequencing used immunoSEQ multiplex PCR; TCRdb keeps in-frame clones, though not all of them. The sample records 14,000 or so clones, roughly 80% being singletons. The sample consisted of tumor tissue. The receptors stem from a human donor with diffuse large B-cell lymphoma.

The chain carries TRBV10-1 and TRBJ2-1; 15 nucleotides match TRBD2. This CDR3 has 18 amino acids. V shed 6 bases and J 6 bases; nucleotides not matched to a gene: 12. CDR1 and CDR2 (germline): WNHNN, SYGVQD (reference sequence). The CDR3 here is CASSAGLAGGPYPNEQFF. The CDR3 DNA sequence: TGCGCCAGCAGCGCCGGACTAGCGGGAGGGCCGTATCCCAATGAGCAGTTCTTC.

This clone appeared once. The chain has TRBV6-1 and TRBJ1-2; D possibly corresponds to TRBD1 (6 bases). The CDR3 runs 15 residues. Trimming stripped 6 bases from V and 4 bases from J, with 18 bases between. In germline, CDR1 is MNHNS, CDR2 SASEGT. For the CDR3, the DNA is TGTGCCAGCAGAAAACAGGGTGATATTAGCTATGGCTACACCTTC. Its protein product is CASRKQGDISYGYTF.

There are a few counts of this clone. The chain links TRBV7-9 to TRBJ2-7; TRBD2 agrees at 13 bases. Germline V gene lookup returns CDR1 SEHNR and CDR2 FQNEAQ (reference sequence). Trimming took 5 bases from V and 4 from J; bases not matched to a gene: 2. CDR3 length: 14 amino acids. The CDR3 DNA is TGTGCCAGCAGCGGGACTAGCGGGATATACGAGCAGTACTTC. Translation: CASSGTSGIYEQYF.

The sample holds a few counts of this clone. The V gene is TRBV7-9, the J gene TRBJ2-3; 8 nucleotides agree with TRBD1. CDR1 SEHNR and CDR2 FQNEAQ come from the germline V gene (reference sequence). There are 15 residues in the CDR3. The trim removed 5 bases at V and 1 base at J, leaving 5 bases unmatched. The CDR3 DNA is TGTGCCAGCAGCCTCGGACAGGGAGGCACAGATACGCAGTATTTT. This gives the protein CASSLGQGGTDTQYF.

This clone was observed a handful of times. This chain links TRBV29-1 with TRBJ1-2; a possible D gene is TRBD1 (5 bases). Germline CDR1 and CDR2: SQVTM and ANQGSEA. The CDR3 covers 12 residues. Trimming removed 6 bases from V and 7 bases from J, with 15 bases in between. The CDR3 here is CSVVGDKAGYTF. The CDR3 DNA follows: TGCAGCGTAGTAGGGGATAAGGCTGGCTACACCTTC.

The J gene is TRBJ1-5, the V gene TRBV5-4, with D hard to call. From germline, CDR1 is SGHNT and CDR2 YYREEE (reference sequence). CDR3 length: 13 residues. V was clipped by 4 bases and J by 5 bases, with 10 bases between them. Here the CDR3 reads CASSLGSDQPQHF. DNA for the CDR3: TGTGCCAGCAGCCTGGGGTCGGATCAGCCCCAGCATTTT.

The CDR3 sequence: CASSTQGGTNEKLFF. DNA for the CDR3: TGTGCCAGCAGCACCCAGGGGGGAACTAATGAAAAACTGTTTTTT. The chain combines TRBV9 with TRBJ1-4, with 7 bases fitting TRBD1. V lost 4 bases to trimming and J lost 1 base; unmatched junction nucleotides: 4. Germline V gene lookup returns CDR1 SGDLS and CDR2 YYNGEE. This CDR3 is built from 15 residues.

The chain is built from TRBV2 and TRBJ2-7; no definite D call. The CDR3 has 11 amino acids. V shed 4 bases and J shed 5 bases, with 6 bases lying between them. Germline V lookup: CDR1 SNHLY, CDR2 FYNNEI. The CDR3 DNA sequence: TGTGCCAGCAGTGTCGTAAACGAGCAGTACTTC. Translated: CASSVVNEQYF.

V gene TRBV30 combines with J gene TRBJ1-1; 10 positions agree with TRBD1. This CDR3 is built from 11 residues. The J segment lost 7 bases and the V segment lost 5 bases, leaving 1 base of the junction unmatched. The germline CDR1 and CDR2 sequences are GTSNPN and SVGIG (reference sequence). As DNA, the CDR3 is TGTGCCTGGGGACAGGGGGGTGAAGCTTTCTTT. The encoded protein is CAWGQGGEAFF.

The V gene is TRBV4-2, the J gene TRBJ2-1; possible D gene TRBD1, 5 bases. The ends were cut back, 0 bases at V and 10 bases at J, with 16 bases in the middle. Germline V gives CDR1 LGHNA, CDR2 YNFKEQ. The CDR3 has 15 amino acids. CDR3 residues: CASSQDSWSREEQFF. In DNA form, the CDR3 reads TGTGCCAGCAGCCAAGATTCCTGGTCCAGGGAAGAGCAGTTCTTC.

This chain joins TRBV4-1 and TRBJ2-7; D not certain. Germline CDR1 MGHRA, CDR2 YSYEKL. V shed 1 base and J shed 0 bases, with 4 bases lying between them. This CDR3 comprises 13 residues. CDR3 sequence (DNA): TGCGCCAGCAGCCAAGTACTCTCCTACGAGCAGTACTTC. Residues: CASSQVLSYEQYF.

The chain uses TRBV5-1 and TRBJ2-7; D is uncertain. V shed 2 bases and J shed 4 bases, with 10 bases lying between them. The CDR3 is 13 residues long. Germline V gives CDR1 SGHRS, CDR2 YFSETQ. CDR3 residues: CASSLLRNYEQYF. CDR3 nucleotide sequence: TGCGCCAGCAGCTTACTGCGTAATTACGAGCAGTACTTC.

The chain couples TRBV7-9 to TRBJ2-7; 7 bases map to TRBD1. The trim removed 4 bases at V and 0 bases at J, leaving 12 bases unmatched. The CDR3 length is 17 residues. CDR1 and CDR2 from the germline V gene are SEHNR and FQNEAQ (reference sequence). The CDR3 sequence: CASSYSHGTASSYEQYV. For the CDR3, the DNA is TGTGCCAGCAGCTACTCCCACGGGACAGCGAGCTCCTACGAGCAGTACGTC.

For this clone: Its ends do not fully match the called genes, so a read error is possible. This sample includes further DNA sequences coding for the same CDR3. The chain is built from TRBV2 and TRBJ2-5; D might be TRBD2 (6 bases). Germline CDR1 SNHLY, CDR2 FYNNEI. CDR3 length: 13 residues. This CDR3 reads CASMGGDKETQYF. As DNA, the CDR3 is TGTGCCAGCATGGGGGGAGACAAAGAAACCCAGTACTTC.

This clone is labeled as medium-sized. The rearrangement uses TRBV10-2 and TRBJ2-7, with TRBD1 matching 10 bases. V shed 3 bases, J shed 5 bases, and the junction held 13 bases outside the gene matches. Germline CDR1 reads WSHSY; CDR2 reads SAAADI. This CDR3 has 17 amino acids. CDR3 sequence reads: CASSDPGQGLIQDEQYF. The CDR3 nucleotides read TGCGCCAGCAGTGACCCGGGACAGGGGCTCATACAGGACGAGCAGTACTTC.

The V gene is TRBV11-2, the J gene TRBJ2-2; tentatively, D is TRBD1 (5 bases). The CDR3 spans 15 residues. Germline CDR1 and CDR2: SGHAT and FQNNGV. The ends were cut back, 0 bases at V and 5 bases at J, with 10 bases in the middle. CDR3 amino acids: CASSLDRVRTGELFF. The DNA of the CDR3 is TGTGCCAGCAGCTTAGACAGGGTACGGACCGGGGAGCTGTTTTTT.

The rearrangement joins TRBV19 to TRBJ2-1; 9 bases align to TRBD1. This CDR3 spans 13 amino acids. Germline-derived CDR1 and CDR2 are LNHDA and SQIVND (reference sequence). The V segment lost 5 bases and the J segment 8 bases; nucleotides outside the gene matches: 4. The CDR3 DNA reads as TGTGCCAGTAGTGTACAGGGGGCCCATGAGCAGTTCTTC. Translation gives CASSVQGAHEQFF.

The chain recombines TRBV6-6 with TRBJ2-5; 7 bases line up with TRBD1. There are 16 residues in the CDR3. The V and J ends lost 6 bases and 2 bases, in that order; junction bases with no gene match: 12. Germline CDR1 MNHNY, CDR2 SVGAGI (reference sequence). For the CDR3, the DNA is TGTGCCAGCAGACCTTTCCTCGGGACAGTTCAAGAGACCCAGTACTTC. The encoded protein is CASRPFLGTVQETQYF.